This T cell receptor (beta chain) was observed in a study of T cell responses to AZD1222 COVID-19 vaccine. Overall study findings and caveats: Repertoire sampling was restricted to post-peak T cell response timepoints.

As concerns this clone: Its antigen is unknown.

Some clones are missing from TCRdb's copy, which holds only in-frame ones; the method was immunoSEQ multiplex PCR. The sample includes approximately 140,000 clones, roughly 92% of them seen just once. The CDR3 has 13 amino acids. Germline V gene lookup returns CDR1 SGHTA and CDR2 FQGNSA. The V gene lost 3 bases and the J gene lost 7 bases, with 9 bases spanning the gap. The chain joins TRBV7-2 to TRBJ1-4, with no clear D. The starting material was peripheral blood, obtained on day 0 of AZD1222 vaccination. The TCR originated in an adult in good health. The CDR3 coding sequence is TGTGCCAGCAGCTTTGGTTGGGGTGAAAAACTGTTTTTT. It translates to CASSFGWGEKLFF.